A single sample gave rise to the 13 T cell receptor beta chains below, sequenced in a study of blood T cell repertoires in COVID-19. Clones were sequenced by immunoSEQ multiplex PCR, and TCRdb holds only the in-frame ones, with some missing. The table has fewer than 300,000 clones, 82% seen once. The source material was peripheral blood. The receptor source for this set is a woman younger than 35 with acute or convalescent COVID-19.

A single count supports this clone. This chain connects TRBV28 to TRBJ2-7, with 7 bases matching TRBD1. The V segment lost 6 bases and the J segment 3 bases; nucleotides outside the gene matches: 8. Germline V gene lookup returns CDR1 MDHEN and CDR2 SYDVKM. There are 14 residues in the CDR3. The CDR3 DNA follows: TGTGCCAGCAGAACAGGGGCGGCAAACTACGAGCAGTACTTC. Translation gives CASRTGAANYEQYF.

This rearrangement joins TRBV19 to TRBJ2-5; 12 positions agree with TRBD1. The CDR3 is made up of 15 amino acids. V lost 10 bases, J lost 2 bases, and 8 bases stayed unmatched. The germline CDR1 and CDR2 sequences are LNHDA and SQIVND (reference sequence). The CDR3 sequence is CATRGQGAGQETQYF. In DNA, the CDR3 is TGTGCCACCCGGGGACAGGGGGCTGGTCAAGAGACCCAGTACTTC.

This chain joins TRBV7-2 and TRBJ2-7; TRBD2 might be the D (6 bases). CDR1 and CDR2 from the germline V gene are SGHTA and FQGNSA. Trimming stripped 4 bases from V and 2 bases from J, with 12 bases between. This CDR3 region has 14 residues. CDR3 in amino acids: CASSSDGGTYEQYF. The CDR3 DNA sequence: TGTGCCAGCAGCTCCGACGGGGGAACCTACGAGCAGTACTTC.

As regards this clone: Other DNA sequences in the sample encode the same CDR3. The gene calls are TRBV5-1 and TRBJ2-7; D may be TRBD1 (6 bases). The CDR3 sequence is 12 residues long. V was trimmed by 2 bases and J by 3 bases, leaving 6 bases between them. Germline V gives CDR1 SGHRS, CDR2 YFSETQ. The CDR3 nucleotides read TGCGCCAGCAGCTTCAGGGGCTACGAGCAGTACTTC. The encoded protein is CASSFRGYEQYF. Supplemented by reference TRBV5-1 and TRBJ2-7, the full variable domain reads KAGVTQTPRYLIKTRGQQVTLSCSPISGHRSVSWYQQTPGQGLQFLFEYFSETQRNKGNFPGRFSGRQFSNSRSEMNVSTLELGDSALYLCASSFRGYEQYFGPGTRLTVT.

V is TRBV3-1 (or the pseudogene TRBV3-2) and J is TRBJ2-1; 11 nucleotides agree with TRBD2. There are 16 residues in the CDR3. Germline V gene data show CDR1 as LGHDT and CDR2 as YNNKEL (reference sequence). The V and J ends lost 4 bases and 5 bases, in that order; junction bases with no gene match: 7. The CDR3 nucleotides read TGTGCCAGCAGCCCTCTGACTAGCGGGGATAACAATGAGCAGTTCTTC. This encodes CASSPLTSGDNNEQFF.

In this sample, this clone turned up a few times. The chain carries TRBV19 and TRBJ2-1; TRBD2 is a possible D gene (5 bases). This CDR3 is built from 19 residues. Germline values: CDR1 LNHDA, CDR2 SQIVND (reference sequence). Trimming shortened V by 4 bases and J by 6 bases, and 28 bases separated the two germline ends. The CDR3 bases are TGTGCCAGTAGTAATAGGCCTATAGACGGGGTAGCGAAAGGCAATGAGCAGTTCTTC. Its translation: CASSNRPIDGVAKGNEQFF.

This rearrangement joins TRBV28 to TRBJ1-2, with 7 bases identical to TRBD1. From germline, CDR1 is MDHEN and CDR2 SYDVKM. The CDR3 length is 17 residues. The trim removed 5 bases at V and 2 bases at J, leaving 14 bases unmatched. This CDR3 is CASSPYYPTGQNYGYTF. The DNA for the CDR3 is TGTGCCAGCAGTCCCTACTATCCGACAGGGCAGAACTATGGCTACACCTTC.

The chain employs TRBV10-3 and TRBJ1-6; a possible D gene is TRBD1 (6 bases). The V end was cut by 3 bases, the J end by 8 bases, with 11 bases between. The CDR3 spans 14 residues. Germline CDR1 reads ENHRY; CDR2 reads SYGVKD. The CDR3 loop reads CAISDYRADSPLHF. The CDR3 DNA reads TGTGCCATCAGTGATTACAGGGCGGATTCACCCCTCCACTTT.

In its sample, this clone was seen a few times. V and J are TRBV5-1 and TRBJ1-4, with 8 bases lining up with TRBD1. This CDR3 comprises 15 residues. CDR1 is SGHRS and CDR2 is YFSETQ in the germline V gene. V shed 4 bases, J shed 7 bases, and the junction held 9 bases outside the gene matches. Here the CDR3 reads CASSGSTGGSEKLFF. The CDR3, as DNA: TGCGCCAGCAGCGGCAGCACAGGGGGTAGTGAAAAACTGTTTTTT.

The chain uses TRBV4-3 and TRBJ2-3, with 7 nucleotides matching TRBD2. This CDR3 has 15 residues. V trimming: 0 bases; J trimming: 3 bases; junction bases outside the gene matches: 3. CDR1 is LGHNA, CDR2 YSLEER, per germline. The CDR3 loop is CASSQEGRVTDTQYF. As DNA, the CDR3 is TGCGCCAGCAGCCAAGAGGGGAGGGTAACAGATACGCAGTATTTT.

V usage is TRBV18 and J usage is TRBJ2-5; TRBD2 agrees at 8 bases. Germline CDR1 reads KGHSH; CDR2 reads LQKENI. CDR3 length: 15 amino acids. Trimming removed 1 base from V and 3 bases from J; junction bases left unmatched: 4. CDR3 sequence reads: CASSPRRGEKETQYF. The CDR3 coding sequence is TGTGCCAGCTCACCACGGCGGGGGGAAAAAGAGACCCAGTACTTC.

This clone was seen just once. The CDR3: CASSYVFVANYGYTF. In DNA form, the CDR3 reads TGTGCCAGCAGCTACGTGTTTGTAGCTAACTATGGCTACACCTTC. The genes are TRBV5-6 and TRBJ1-2, with D unclear. Germline assignment: CDR1 SGHDT and CDR2 YYEEEE. This CDR3 comprises 15 residues. V was clipped by 3 bases and J by 0 bases, with 12 bases between them.

The chain uses TRBV2 and TRBJ1-5, with D uncertain. In germline, CDR1 is SNHLY, CDR2 FYNNEI. The CDR3 extends over 14 amino acids. Deletions cut 4 bases from V and 4 bases from J, with 11 bases between. The CDR3 DNA sequence: TGTGCCAGCAGTGTACGGGAGAAGAATCAGCCCCAGCATTTT. Protein product: CASSVREKNQPQHF.